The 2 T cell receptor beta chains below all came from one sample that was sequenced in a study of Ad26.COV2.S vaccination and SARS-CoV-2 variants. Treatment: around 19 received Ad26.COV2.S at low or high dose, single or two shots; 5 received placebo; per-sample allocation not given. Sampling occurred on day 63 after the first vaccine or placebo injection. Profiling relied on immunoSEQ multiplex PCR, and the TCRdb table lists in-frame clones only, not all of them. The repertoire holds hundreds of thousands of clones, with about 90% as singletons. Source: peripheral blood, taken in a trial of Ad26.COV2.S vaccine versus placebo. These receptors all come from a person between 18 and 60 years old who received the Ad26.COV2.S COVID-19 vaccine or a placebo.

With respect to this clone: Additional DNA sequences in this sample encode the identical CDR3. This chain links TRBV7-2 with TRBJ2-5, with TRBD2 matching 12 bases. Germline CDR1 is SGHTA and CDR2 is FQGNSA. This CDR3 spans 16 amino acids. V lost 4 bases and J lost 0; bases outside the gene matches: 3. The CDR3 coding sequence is TGTGCCAGCAGCTCCGGGACTAGCGGGTACCAAGAGACCCAGTACTTC. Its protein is CASSSGTSGYQETQYF.

CDR3 sequence (DNA): TGCGCCAGCAGCTTCCGGGACGCTGGAGATACGCAGTATTTT. Translation: CASSFRDAGDTQYF. The chain combines TRBV5-1 with TRBJ2-3; either TRBD1 or TRBD2 may fit D (5 bases each). The CDR3 totals 14 residues. Trimming took 2 bases from V and 5 from J, leaving 12 bases between them. Germline loops: CDR1 SGHRS, CDR2 YFSETQ.